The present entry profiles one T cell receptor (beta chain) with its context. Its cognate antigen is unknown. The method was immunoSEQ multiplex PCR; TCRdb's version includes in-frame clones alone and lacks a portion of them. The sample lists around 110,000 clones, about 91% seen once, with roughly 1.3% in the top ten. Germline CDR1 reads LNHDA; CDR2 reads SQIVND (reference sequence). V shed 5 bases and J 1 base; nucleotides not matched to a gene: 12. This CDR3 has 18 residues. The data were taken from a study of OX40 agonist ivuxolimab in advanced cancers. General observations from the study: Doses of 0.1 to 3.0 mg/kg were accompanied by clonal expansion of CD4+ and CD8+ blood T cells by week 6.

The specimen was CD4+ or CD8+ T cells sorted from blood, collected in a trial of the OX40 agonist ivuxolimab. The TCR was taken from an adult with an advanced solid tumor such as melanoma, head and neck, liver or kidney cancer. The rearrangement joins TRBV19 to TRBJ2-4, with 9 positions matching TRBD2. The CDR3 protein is CASSVAGEGEKAKNIQYF. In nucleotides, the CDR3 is TGTGCCAGTAGTGTAGCGGGAGAGGGGGAAAAGGCCAAAAACATTCAGTACTTC.